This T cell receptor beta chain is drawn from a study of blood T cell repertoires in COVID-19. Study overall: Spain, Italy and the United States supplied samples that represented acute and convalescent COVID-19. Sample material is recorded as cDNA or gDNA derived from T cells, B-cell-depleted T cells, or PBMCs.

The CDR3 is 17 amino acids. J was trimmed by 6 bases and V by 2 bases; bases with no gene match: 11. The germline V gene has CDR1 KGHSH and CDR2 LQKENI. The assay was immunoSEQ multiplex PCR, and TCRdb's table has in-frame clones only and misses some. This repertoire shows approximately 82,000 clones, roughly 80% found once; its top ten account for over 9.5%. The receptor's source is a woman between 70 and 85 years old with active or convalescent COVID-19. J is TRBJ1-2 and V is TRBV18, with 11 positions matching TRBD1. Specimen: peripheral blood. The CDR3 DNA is TGTGCCAGCTCACCAGCCCCTCGGACAGGGGGCGTAAATGGCTACACCTTC. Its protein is CASSPAPRTGGVNGYTF.